Listed here are 18 T cell receptor beta chains from one sample, sequenced in a study of T cell changes during pregnancy in multiple sclerosis. TCRdb keeps only in-frame clones here, not all; method: immunoSEQ multiplex PCR. The sample includes tens of thousands of clones, around 91% seen only once; the top ten take approximately 1.8%. The starting material was peripheral blood, obtained after pregnancy. These receptors all come from a female donor with multiple sclerosis, enrolled in a pregnancy study.

CDR3 amino acids: CASSGNRGPYGYTF. CDR3 coding DNA: TGCGCCAGCAGCGGGAACAGGGGCCCCTATGGCTACACCTTC. J is TRBJ1-2 and V is TRBV5-1; 7 bases fit TRBD1. CDR1 is SGHRS and CDR2 is YFSETQ in the germline V gene. This CDR3 is 14 amino acids long. Germline trimming cut 4 bases from V and 4 bases from J; bases unmatched to any gene: 7.

The V call is TRBV5-4, the J call TRBJ1-4; tentative D call: TRBD1 (6 bases). CDR1 is SGHNT, CDR2 YYREEE, per germline (reference sequence). This CDR3 spans 14 amino acids. Trimming cost V 4 bases and J 7 bases, with 14 bases left between them. The CDR3 coding sequence is TGTGCCAGCAGCCACAGGGATGGGGGTGAAAAACTGTTTTTT. This gives the protein CASSHRDGGEKLFF.

This clone occurred a few times. This chain connects TRBV5-1 to TRBJ1-2, with 8 bases lining up with TRBD1. V trimming: 4 bases; J trimming: 4 bases; junction bases outside the gene matches: 6. The germline gives CDR1 SGHRS, CDR2 YFSETQ. The CDR3 spans 14 residues. CDR3 amino acids: CASSLGTGPYGYTF. In nucleotides, the CDR3 is TGCGCCAGCAGCCTTGGGACAGGCCCCTATGGCTACACCTTC.

The chain couples TRBV6-5 to TRBJ1-1, with D perhaps matching TRBD1 (6 bases). The CDR3 consists of 13 residues. The germline V gene has CDR1 MNHEY and CDR2 SVGAGI. Trimming took 4 bases from V and 1 from J, leaving 7 bases between them. The CDR3: CASSSDRNTEAFF. CDR3 nucleotides: TGTGCCAGCAGTTCGGACAGGAACACTGAAGCTTTCTTT.

The CDR3 region has the DNA TGTGCCAGCAGCTTATCTGGGCAGGGGATTATGACCGGGGAGCTGTTTTTT. It translates to CASSLSGQGIMTGELFF. The chain joins TRBV11-2 to TRBJ2-2, with D perhaps matching TRBD1 (6 bases). The CDR3 covers 17 residues. V was shortened by 2 bases and J by 5 bases, with 18 bases between the two germline ends. Per germline, CDR1 SGHAT and CDR2 FQNNGV.

The chain couples TRBV7-2 to TRBJ1-5, with no clear D. V shed 3 bases and J shed 3 bases, with 6 bases lying between them. Germline loops: CDR1 SGHTA, CDR2 FQGNSA. The CDR3 has 13 residues. CDR3 protein: CASSFAVNQPQHF. CDR3 nucleotide sequence: TGTGCCAGCAGCTTCGCAGTCAATCAGCCCCAGCATTTT.

The chain is built from TRBV5-1 and TRBJ1-6, with D perhaps matching TRBD1 (5 bases). The V end was cut by 0 bases, the J end by 8 bases, with 9 bases between. Germline CDR1 SGHRS, CDR2 YFSETQ. The CDR3 extends over 14 amino acids. The CDR3 sequence: CASSLDWGDSPLHF. The CDR3 DNA sequence: TGCGCCAGCAGCTTGGACTGGGGCGATTCACCCCTCCACTTT.

V gene TRBV7-2 combines with J gene TRBJ1-1, with 7 positions matching TRBD1. This CDR3 spans 16 amino acids. Trimming cost V 4 bases and J 5 bases; bases outside gene matches: 13. Looked up from germline, CDR1 is SGHTA and CDR2 is FQGNSA. DNA of the CDR3: TGTGCCAGCAGCTCCCCTGACGAGGGGGCTCGTACTGAAGCTTTCTTT. It translates to CASSSPDEGARTEAFF.

This clone has only one observation. CDR3 in amino acids: CASSGSASGTGEQFF. CDR3 nucleotides: TGTGCCAGCAGTGGTTCGGCTAGTGGGACAGGTGAGCAGTTCTTC. The chain is built from TRBV6-1 and TRBJ2-1, with 8 bases fitting TRBD1. V was clipped by 4 bases and J by 9 bases; unmatched bases: 11. The CDR3 extends over 15 amino acids. Germline V gene sequence: CDR1 MNHNS, CDR2 SASEGT.

The chain carries TRBV29-1 and TRBJ2-1; unclear D gene. The CDR3 sequence is 14 residues long. The V gene lost 3 bases and the J gene lost 0 bases, with 9 bases spanning the gap. In germline, CDR1 is SQVTM, CDR2 ANQGSEA. Written as DNA, the CDR3 is TGCAGCGTTGAGGGCGACCCCTCCTACAATGAGCAGTTCTTC. As protein: CSVEGDPSYNEQFF.

The rearrangement links TRBV28 to TRBJ2-5; the D gene is possibly TRBD1 (5 bases). CDR1 is MDHEN, CDR2 SYDVKM, per germline. The germline V and J ends were trimmed by 6 bases and 1 base, with 15 bases remaining between them. The CDR3 has 15 amino acids. CDR3 sequence: CASRSNRWVQETQYF. For the CDR3, the DNA is TGTGCCAGCAGGTCCAACAGGTGGGTCCAAGAGACCCAGTACTTC.

This chain joins TRBV2 and TRBJ1-5; TRBD1 might be the D (5 bases). V was trimmed by 3 bases and J by 8 bases, leaving 8 bases between them. From germline, CDR1 is SNHLY and CDR2 FYNNEI. The CDR3 is made up of 12 amino acids. In DNA, the CDR3 is TGTGCCAGCAGTGAGGAGACAGAGCCCCAGCATTTT. Translating gives CASSEETEPQHF.

CDR3 DNA sequence: TGCGCCAGCAGCCCTTTGTCGGCTGGAAACACCATATATTTT. Its protein is CASSPLSAGNTIYF. V and J are TRBV4-1 and TRBJ1-3; D gene ambiguous. Germline V gene sequence: CDR1 MGHRA, CDR2 YSYEKL. The CDR3 has 14 amino acids. V shed 4 bases and J shed 2 bases, with 9 bases lying between them.

The chain couples TRBV7-8 to TRBJ2-7; 7 bases line up with TRBD2. With 5 bases clipped from V and 0 bases from J, the junction kept 10 bases outside the gene matches. Germline CDR1 SGHVS, CDR2 FQNEAQ. The CDR3 runs to 16 residues. The CDR3 is CASSPPRAGVSYEQYF. CDR3 nucleotide sequence: TGTGCCAGCAGCCCCCCCCGCGCGGGGGTCTCCTACGAGCAGTACTTC.

The V gene is TRBV19, the J gene TRBJ1-1; 9 bases are shared with TRBD1. The CDR3 is 16 amino acids. Germline values: CDR1 LNHDA, CDR2 SQIVND (reference sequence). Losses at the gene ends were 3 bases for V and 0 bases for J; bases not matched to a gene: 5. CDR3 bases: TGTGCCAGTAGTATCACAGGGGGCAGGGTGAACACTGAAGCTTTCTTT. Translating gives CASSITGGRVNTEAFF. Supplemented by reference TRBV19 and TRBJ1-1, the full variable domain reads DGGITQSPKYLFRKEGQNVTLSCEQNLNHDAMYWYRQDPGQGLRLIYYSQIVNDFQKGDIAEGYSVSREKKESFPLTVTSAQKNPTAFYLCASSITGGRVNTEAFFGQGTRLTVV.

The table lists this clone with a count of one. The rearrangement uses TRBV6-6 and TRBJ1-1; D possibly corresponds to TRBD1 (6 bases). This CDR3 region has 14 residues. Germline assignment: CDR1 MNHNY and CDR2 SVGAGI (reference sequence). Trimming left V 3 bases short and J 5 bases short, with 13 bases between. The CDR3 sequence is CASSYSQGRTEAFF. The DNA of the CDR3 is TGTGCCAGCAGTTATTCACAGGGTCGAACTGAAGCTTTCTTT.

The rearrangement joins TRBV5-1 to TRBJ2-1, with 7 bases fitting TRBD2. From germline, CDR1 is SGHRS and CDR2 YFSETQ. The CDR3 sequence is 19 residues long. V trimming: 3 bases; J trimming: 0 bases; junction bases outside the gene matches: 15. This chain's CDR3 is CASSSVQGGIVFSYNEQFF. In DNA form, the CDR3 reads TGCGCCAGCAGCTCGGTGCAGGGAGGGATTGTATTCTCCTACAATGAGCAGTTCTTC.

The CDR3 region is CSVEAGEGQPQHF. CDR3 sequence (DNA): TGCAGCGTTGAGGCAGGGGAAGGTCAGCCCCAGCATTTT. The V and J genes are TRBV29-1 and TRBJ1-5; D is perhaps TRBD1 (6 bases). Germline CDR1 is SQVTM and CDR2 is ANQGSEA. The length of the CDR3 is 13 residues. V shed 3 bases and J shed 6 bases, with 12 bases lying between them.